Here is one T cell receptor (beta chain) with its context. The sample belongs to a study of graft-versus-host responses after intestinal transplantation. The CDR3 is 17 amino acids. The germline V gene has CDR1 MGHRA and CDR2 YSYEKL. V lost 0 bases to trimming and J lost 6 bases, with 20 bases between them. The data were produced by immunoSEQ multiplex PCR, yet TCRdb's version contains in-frame clones alone and is incomplete. The top ten clones hold approximately 2.3% of a sample with about 40,000 clones, about 89% of them seen once. V and J are TRBV4-1 and TRBJ1-1; no firm D call. The sample was PBMCs, taken about 330 days after intestinal transplant. This clonotype originated in a human patient who received an intestinal transplant, so some T cells may come from the graft donor. For the CDR3, the DNA is TGCGCCAGCAGCCAAGATCCGGTGACCTCTATGGTGGCTGAAGCTTTCTTT. Its protein product is CASSQDPVTSMVAEAFF.